A selection of T cell receptor beta chains follows, all from one sample in a study of T-cell memory formation after mild COVID-19. In TCRdb, the 5' RACE reads were re-called with MiXCR into one record per CDR3 protein. The table lists 150,000 or so distinct CDR3 sequences, 9.5% to 13% of them singletons. The sample consisted of PBMCs or a T cell subset sorted from them (not recorded which). The receptors were gathered from a man between 18 and 29 years old who had mild COVID-19 (a few samples of this study predate the infection). Cell type and time point are not known. The CDR3 runs from the conserved cysteine through the conserved F or W. Some rows mark clone size as missing; the rest say once, few, many or name a class of expanded clone.

v_gene | abundance | CDR3aa
TRBV7-2 | NA | CASRLGGPQETQYF
TRBV7-6 | NA | CASSLADLAADTQYF
TRBV11-2 | NA | CASSFWGPDTQYF
TRBV5-6 | few | CASSPSGGAKTQYF
TRBV2 | NA | CASSRDRGNQPQHF
TRBV6-2/TRBV6-3 | few | CASRRTGPNQPQHF
TRBV20-1 | many | CSARDASSGGYTF
TRBV7-3 | many | CASSPGRQETQYF
TRBV12-3/TRBV12-4 | few | CASSFGTVNTEAFF
TRBV20-1 | many | CSARDRRASPLHF
TRBV9 | many | CASTLGVGVGTDTQYF
TRBV4-1 | few | CASSQDLSVFGNQPQHF
TRBV4-1 | many | CASSRTQGNQPQHF
TRBV5-4 | NA | CASSSGQGRFPYNEQFF
TRBV6-6 | few | CASSYSGGRWGPQHF
TRBV7-3 | many | CASSRMGGEQFF
TRBV7-2 | many | CASSRQGSYNEQFF
TRBV7-2 | few | CASSPRQGGKAFF
TRBV9 | few | CASSASLLDWDEQFF
TRBV7-8 | NA | CASSLARIGNQPQHF
TRBV7-9 | NA | CASSSYRGPPNPQHF
TRBV4-3 | many | CASSQEGTSPGGTQYF
TRBV11-2 | few | CASSLVSGLIQETQYF
TRBV4-1 | many | CASSQTGGLYEKLFF
TRBV7-2 | few | CASSFLTASGYGYTF
TRBV4-1 | NA | CASSQPKGGGTGELFF
TRBV5-1 | many | CASSSTSGAETQYF
TRBV7-3 | few | CASSSRQGIMYQETQYF
TRBV14 | NA | CASSRGADNEQFF
TRBV6-2/TRBV6-3 | NA | CASSFREDTQYF
TRBV29-1 | few | CSVVQGAAYNEQFF
TRBV7-2 | NA | CASSLGVWGPLINYGYTF
TRBV5-1 | few | CATPPEVAGEFSYEQYF
TRBV2 | NA | CASSGTVLNTGELFF
TRBV10-3 | few | CAISERGGQNTEAFF
TRBV19 | many | CASSIRLRDEQYF
TRBV7-9 | few | CASSLAVHEQYF
TRBV3-1 | few | CASSRVASGQETQYF
TRBV6-6 | few | CASRLWGDGTEAFF
TRBV6-5 | few | CASSYSRMDTQYF
TRBV5-1 | NA | CASSLRDRAEKLFF
TRBV7-2 | NA | CASTHGGGLFRNTEAFF
TRBV5-1 | NA | CASSSPTGGPNSPLHF
TRBV4-1 | NA | CASSQVLTGQLQETQYF
TRBV6-1 | NA | CASNVQYSNQPQHF
TRBV6-1 | NA | CASSEVGTANQPQHF
TRBV24-1 | few | CATSDFNGGANNEQFF
TRBV6-5 | NA | CASSYTGNSNQPQHF
TRBV5-1 | many | CASSLAAGAAPYEQYF
TRBV12-3/TRBV12-4 | NA | CASSLGQGRRETQYF
TRBV11-2 | many | CASRLAGGSYNEQFF
TRBV18 | NA | CASSRTGDNSPLHF
TRBV7-9 | few | CASAHWKTRFQETQYF
TRBV5-1 | few | CASSSQYNEQFF